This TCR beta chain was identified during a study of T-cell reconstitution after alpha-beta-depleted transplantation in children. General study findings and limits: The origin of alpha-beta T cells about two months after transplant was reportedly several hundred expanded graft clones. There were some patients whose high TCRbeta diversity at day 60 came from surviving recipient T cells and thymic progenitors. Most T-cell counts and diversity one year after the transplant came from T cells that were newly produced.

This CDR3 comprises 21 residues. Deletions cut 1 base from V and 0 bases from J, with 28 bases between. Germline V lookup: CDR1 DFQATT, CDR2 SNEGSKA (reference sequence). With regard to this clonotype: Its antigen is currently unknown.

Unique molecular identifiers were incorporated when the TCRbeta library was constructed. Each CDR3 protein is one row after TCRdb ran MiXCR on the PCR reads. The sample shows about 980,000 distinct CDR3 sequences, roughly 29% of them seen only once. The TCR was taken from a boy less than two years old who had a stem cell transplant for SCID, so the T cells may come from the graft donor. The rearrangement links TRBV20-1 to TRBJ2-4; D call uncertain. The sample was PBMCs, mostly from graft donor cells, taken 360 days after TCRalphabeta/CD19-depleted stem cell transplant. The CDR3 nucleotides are TGCAGTGCTAGAGCTTCGTCTCCGGCCCCTTACAGTTCCTTAGCCAAAAACATTCAGTACTTC. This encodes CSARASSPAPYSSLAKNIQYF.